This T cell receptor (beta chain) was captured in a study of blood T cell repertoires in COVID-19 (dated by TCRdb to 2018 to 2020). General notes on the study: The collaborator samples originated in the United States, Italy and Spain and spanned the acute and convalescent phases of COVID-19. HLA class I and class II types, where available, came from metadata supplied by the sample provider rather than from assay-based typing. Deeply sampled blood TCRbeta repertoires from subjects exposed to, actively infected with, or recovered from COVID-19 were included in the dataset. The samples were drawn from the first 160 participants of the ongoing ImmuneRACE study and from some 1,300 subjects provided by 6 global collaborators. A freely available public database, intended as a resource for researchers studying the immune response to SARS-CoV-2, is where the repertoires were released. Nearly every sample came with metadata listing a de-identified subject ID, COVID-19 status, age in years and sex. The prospective study material was composed of cDNA or gDNA derived from T cells, B-cell-depleted T cells, or PBMCs.

Overall results and qualifications from the work: Clinical and demographic metadata were provided uncurated, with the amount varying by source and participant.

The collaborating institutions used their own protocols to collect whole blood in K2EDTA tubes. For TCRbeta analysis, collaborator samples were shipped as frozen whole blood, as isolated PBMCs, or as DNA extracted from either sample type. Its CDR3 holds 14 amino acids, cysteine through phenylalanine. Only CDR3 DNA is held: 42 bases, read in frame from base 1. V loses 4 bases, J loses 3 bases, and the germline ends lie 11 bases apart. The germline V gene supplies CDR1 MGHRA and CDR2 YSYEKL. TCRbeta CDR3 regions were amplified from genomic DNA by means of the immunoSEQ Assay, a bias-controlled multiplex PCR. Turning to the authors' computational methods: The number of nucleated cells in each sample was estimated from the amplification of reference gene primers within the assay. To quantify the absolute abundance of each unique TCRbeta CDR3 rearrangement, sequence reads were collapsed and filtered. For each sample, productive Simpson clonality was calculated as the square root of Simpson's diversity index over productive rearrangements. Drawn from immuneACCESS, this table holds only the in-frame rearrangements with V and J called that TCRdb kept. Clones are partly lost; checked studies trace under half to an unresolved V gene and leave the rest unexplained. V and J calls and clone size are given by that table; D and trimming were obtained from the DNA. In all, the sample holds fewer than 95,000 clones, and under 90% of those were seen once. The top ten hold around 13% of the sample.

Comments on this clone: It lacks a known antigen. Base-call qualities are not available, and no considerably larger clone is one nucleotide away.

This receptor was taken from a human donor in a cohort sampled during active COVID-19. The receptor chain draws on TRBV4-1 and TRBJ2-3; perhaps TRBD1 is the D gene, with 5 bases matching. Material for sequencing was peripheral blood. Here is the DNA: TGCGCCAGCAGCCCCGGAAGGGGTACAGATACGCAGTATTTT. Its translation is CASSPGRGTDTQYF.